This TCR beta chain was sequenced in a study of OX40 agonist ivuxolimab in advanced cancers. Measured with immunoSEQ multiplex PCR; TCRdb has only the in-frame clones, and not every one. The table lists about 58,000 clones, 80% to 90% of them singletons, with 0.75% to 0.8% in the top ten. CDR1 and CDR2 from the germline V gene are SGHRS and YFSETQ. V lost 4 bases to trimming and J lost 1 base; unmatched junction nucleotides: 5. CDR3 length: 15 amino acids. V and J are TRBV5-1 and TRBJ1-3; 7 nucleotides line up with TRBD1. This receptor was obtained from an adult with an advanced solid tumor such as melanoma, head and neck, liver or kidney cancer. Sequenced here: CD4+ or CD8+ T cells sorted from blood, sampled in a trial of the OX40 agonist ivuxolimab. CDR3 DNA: TGCGCCAGCAGCACTGCAGGGGGTTCTGGAAACACCATATATTTT. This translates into CASSTAGGSGNTIYF.